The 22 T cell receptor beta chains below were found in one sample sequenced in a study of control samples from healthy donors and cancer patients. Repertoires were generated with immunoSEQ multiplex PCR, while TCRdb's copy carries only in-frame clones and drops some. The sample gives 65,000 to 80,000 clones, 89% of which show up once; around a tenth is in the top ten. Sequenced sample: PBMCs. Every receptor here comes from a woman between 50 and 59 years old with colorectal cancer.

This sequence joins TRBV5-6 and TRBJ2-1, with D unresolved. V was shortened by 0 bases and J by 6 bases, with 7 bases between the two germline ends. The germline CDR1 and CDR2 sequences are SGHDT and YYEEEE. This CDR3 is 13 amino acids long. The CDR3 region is CASSLDLGNEQFF. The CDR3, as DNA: TGTGCCAGCAGCTTGGACCTTGGCAATGAGCAGTTCTTC.

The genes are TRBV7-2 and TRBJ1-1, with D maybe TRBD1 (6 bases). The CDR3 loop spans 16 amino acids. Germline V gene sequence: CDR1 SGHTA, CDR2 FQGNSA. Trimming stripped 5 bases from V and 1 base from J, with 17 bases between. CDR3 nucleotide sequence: TGTGCCAGCAGCCGGGGATCGGGGGGCAGGAACACTGAAGCTTTCTTT. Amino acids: CASSRGSGGRNTEAFF.

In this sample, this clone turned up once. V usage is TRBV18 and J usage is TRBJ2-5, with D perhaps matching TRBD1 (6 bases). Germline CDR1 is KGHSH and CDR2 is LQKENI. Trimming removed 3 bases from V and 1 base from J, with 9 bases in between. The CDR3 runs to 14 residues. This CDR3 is CASSPGAVQETQYF. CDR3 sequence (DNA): TGTGCCAGCTCACCGGGGGCAGTCCAAGAGACCCAGTACTTC.

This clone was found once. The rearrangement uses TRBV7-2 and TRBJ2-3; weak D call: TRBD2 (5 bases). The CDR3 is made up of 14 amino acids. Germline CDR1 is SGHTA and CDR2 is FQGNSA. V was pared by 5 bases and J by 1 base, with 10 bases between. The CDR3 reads CASSPDGGTDTQYF. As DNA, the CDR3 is TGTGCCAGCAGCCCAGACGGGGGCACAGATACGCAGTATTTT.

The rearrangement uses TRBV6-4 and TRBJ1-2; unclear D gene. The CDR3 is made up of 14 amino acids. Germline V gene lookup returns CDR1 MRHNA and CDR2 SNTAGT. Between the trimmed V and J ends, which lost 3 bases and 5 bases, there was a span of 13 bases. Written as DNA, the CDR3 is TGTGCCAGCAGTGAAGGTCCGAGGACTTATGGCTACACCTTC. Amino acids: CASSEGPRTYGYTF.

CDR3 sequence: CASSQGGGSVGYTF. The CDR3 DNA reads as TGCGCCAGCAGCCAAGGTGGAGGGAGTGTTGGCTACACCTTC. The V and J genes are TRBV4-1 and TRBJ1-2; D is undetermined. Germline V gene sequence: CDR1 MGHRA, CDR2 YSYEKL. The CDR3 length is 14 residues. Trimming removed 1 base from V and 7 bases from J, with 13 bases in between.

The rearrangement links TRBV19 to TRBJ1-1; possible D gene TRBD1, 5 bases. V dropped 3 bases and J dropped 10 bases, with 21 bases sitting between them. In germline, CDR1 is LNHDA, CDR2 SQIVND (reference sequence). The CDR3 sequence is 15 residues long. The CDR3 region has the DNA TGTGCCAGTAGTATGATTTTCGGGGCCCCCGCAGGAGCTTTCTTT. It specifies CASSMIFGAPAGAFF.

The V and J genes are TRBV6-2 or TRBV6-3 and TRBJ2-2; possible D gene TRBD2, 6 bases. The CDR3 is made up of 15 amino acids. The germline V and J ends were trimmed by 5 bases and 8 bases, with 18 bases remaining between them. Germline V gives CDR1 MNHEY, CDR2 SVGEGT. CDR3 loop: CASSLSRLGPGELFF. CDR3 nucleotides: TGTGCCAGCAGTCTTTCGAGACTAGGTCCGGGGGAGCTGTTTTTT.

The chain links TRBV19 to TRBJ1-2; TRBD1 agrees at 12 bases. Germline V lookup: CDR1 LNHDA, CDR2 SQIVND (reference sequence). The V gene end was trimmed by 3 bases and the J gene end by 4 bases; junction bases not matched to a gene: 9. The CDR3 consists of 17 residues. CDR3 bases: TGTGCCAGTAGTATCGACTCCGGGACAGGGGGCAGCTATGGCTACACCTTC. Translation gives CASSIDSGTGGSYGYTF.

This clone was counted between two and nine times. CDR3 nucleotides: TGTGCCAGCAGCTTAGTGCTGTGGTTAGGTGGAGAGACCCAGTACTTC. It yields the protein CASSLVLWLGGETQYF. The chain has TRBV7-8 and TRBJ2-5; D not resolved. This CDR3 contains 16 residues. V was clipped by 1 base and J by 4 bases, with 16 bases between them. Per the germline V gene, CDR1 is SGHVS and CDR2 is FQNEAQ.

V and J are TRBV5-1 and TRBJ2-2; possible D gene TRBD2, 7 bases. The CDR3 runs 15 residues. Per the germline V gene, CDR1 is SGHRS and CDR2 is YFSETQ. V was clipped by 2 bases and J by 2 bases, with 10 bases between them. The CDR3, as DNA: TGCGCCAGCAGCTTCCGGGGGGCAAACACCGGGGAGCTGTTTTTT. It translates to CASSFRGANTGELFF.

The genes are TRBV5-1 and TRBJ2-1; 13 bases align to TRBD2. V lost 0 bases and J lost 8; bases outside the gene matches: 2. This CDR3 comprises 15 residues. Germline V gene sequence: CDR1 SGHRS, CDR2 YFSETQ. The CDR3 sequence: CASSLVLAGGYEQFF. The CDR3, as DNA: TGCGCCAGCAGCTTGGTACTAGCGGGGGGGTATGAGCAGTTCTTC.

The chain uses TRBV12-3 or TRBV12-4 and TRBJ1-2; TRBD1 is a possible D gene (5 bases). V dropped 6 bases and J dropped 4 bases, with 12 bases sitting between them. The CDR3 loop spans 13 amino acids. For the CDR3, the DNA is TGTGCCAGCAGCCAGGGTGGCGGCTATGGCTACACCTTC. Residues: CASSQGGGYGYTF.

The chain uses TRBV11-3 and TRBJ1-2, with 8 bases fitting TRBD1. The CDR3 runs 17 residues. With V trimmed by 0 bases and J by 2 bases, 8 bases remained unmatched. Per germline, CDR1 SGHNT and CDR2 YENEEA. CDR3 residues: CASSLDCAGGINYGYTF. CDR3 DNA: TGTGCCAGCAGCTTAGATTGCGCAGGGGGCATCAACTATGGCTACACCTTC.

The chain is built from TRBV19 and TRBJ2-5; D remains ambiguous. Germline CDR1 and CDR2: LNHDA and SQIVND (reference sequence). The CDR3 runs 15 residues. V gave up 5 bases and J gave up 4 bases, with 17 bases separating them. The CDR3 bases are TGTGCCAGTAGTTTAAGGGATCGAAGTCGAGAGACCCAGTACTTC. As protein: CASSLRDRSRETQYF.

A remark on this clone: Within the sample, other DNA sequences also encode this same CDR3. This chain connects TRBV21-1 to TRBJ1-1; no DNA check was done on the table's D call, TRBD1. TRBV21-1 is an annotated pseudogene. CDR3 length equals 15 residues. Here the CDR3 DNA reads TGTGCCAGCAGCAAAGCGAAATACATGAACACTGAAGCTTTCTTT. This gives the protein CASSKAKYMNTEAFF.

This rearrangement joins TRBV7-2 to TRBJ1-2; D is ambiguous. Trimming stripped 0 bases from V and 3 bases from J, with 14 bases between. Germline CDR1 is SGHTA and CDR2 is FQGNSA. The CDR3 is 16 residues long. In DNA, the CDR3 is TGTGCCAGCAGCTTAGCGGAACCCGAGGAGGACTATGGCTACACCTTC. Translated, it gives CASSLAEPEEDYGYTF. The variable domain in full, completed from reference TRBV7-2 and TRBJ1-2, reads GAGVSQSPSNKVTEKGKDVELRCDPISGHTALYWYRQSLGQGLEFLIYFQGNSAPDKSGLPSDRFSAERTGGSVSTLTIQRTQQEDSAVYLCASSLAEPEEDYGYTFGSGTRLTVV.

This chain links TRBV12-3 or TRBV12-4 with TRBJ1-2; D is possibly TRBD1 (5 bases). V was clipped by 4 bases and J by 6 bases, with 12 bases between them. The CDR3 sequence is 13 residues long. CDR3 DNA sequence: TGTGCCAGCAGTTGGGACCCCTCGGATGGCTACACCTTC. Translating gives CASSWDPSDGYTF.

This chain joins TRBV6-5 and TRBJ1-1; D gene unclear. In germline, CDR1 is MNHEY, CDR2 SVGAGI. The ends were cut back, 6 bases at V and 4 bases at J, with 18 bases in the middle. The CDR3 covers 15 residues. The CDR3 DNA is TGTGCCAGCAGCTCCAGTCGCACACTGGGCACTGAAGCTTTCTTT. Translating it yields CASSSSRTLGTEAFF.

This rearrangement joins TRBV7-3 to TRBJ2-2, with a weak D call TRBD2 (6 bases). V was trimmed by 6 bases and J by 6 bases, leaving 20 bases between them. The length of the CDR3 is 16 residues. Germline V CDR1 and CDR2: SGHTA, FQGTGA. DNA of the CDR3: TGTGCCAGCAGACGCCAGGGAGGTATAGGTTCCGGGGAGCTGTTTTTT. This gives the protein CASRRQGGIGSGELFF.

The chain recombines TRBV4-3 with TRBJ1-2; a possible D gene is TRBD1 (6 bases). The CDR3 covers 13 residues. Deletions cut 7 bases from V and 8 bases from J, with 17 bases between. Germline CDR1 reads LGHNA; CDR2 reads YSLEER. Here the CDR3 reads CASNSPPGGGYTF. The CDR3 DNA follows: TGCGCCAGCAACTCCCCCCCTGGGGGCGGCTACACCTTC.

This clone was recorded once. As DNA, the CDR3 is TGTGCCAGCAGTCTGACCTTCAGACTAGCGGGGTGGGACAATGAGCAGTTCTTC. It specifies CASSLTFRLAGWDNEQFF. This chain connects TRBV27 to TRBJ2-1, with 11 positions matching TRBD2. The germline CDR1 and CDR2 sequences are MNHEY and SMNVEV (reference sequence). V lost 5 bases to trimming and J lost 5 bases; unmatched junction nucleotides: 14. This CDR3 is 18 amino acids long.